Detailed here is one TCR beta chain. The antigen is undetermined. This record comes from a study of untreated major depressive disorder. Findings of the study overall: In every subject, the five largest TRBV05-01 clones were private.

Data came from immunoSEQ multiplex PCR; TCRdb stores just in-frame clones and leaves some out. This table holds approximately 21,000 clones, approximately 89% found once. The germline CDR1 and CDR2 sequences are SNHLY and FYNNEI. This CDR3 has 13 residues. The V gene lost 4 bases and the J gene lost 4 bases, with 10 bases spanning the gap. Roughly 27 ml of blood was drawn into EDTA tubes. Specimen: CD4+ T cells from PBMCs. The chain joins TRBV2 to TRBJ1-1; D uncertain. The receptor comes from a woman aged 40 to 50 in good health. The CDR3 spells CASSAPGGTEAFF. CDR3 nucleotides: TGTGCCAGCAGTGCCCCGGGAGGCACTGAAGCTTTCTTT.